This TCR beta chain emerged from a study of blood T cell repertoires in COVID-19 (dated by TCRdb to about 2020). Notes on the research overall: Samples covering the acute and convalescent phases of COVID-19 were provided by collaborators in the United States, Italy and Spain. Samples came from the ongoing ImmuneRACE study (first 160 participants) plus 1,254 subjects from 6 global collaborators. Sample metadata almost always included a de-identified subject ID, COVID-19 status, age in years and sex. The repertoires were made available in a free public database intended to serve as a resource for research on the immune response to SARS-CoV-2. Where HLA class I and class II types were available, the types were taken from metadata supplied by the sample provider, not from assay-based typing. Deeply sampled blood TCRbeta repertoires from subjects exposed to, actively infected with, or recovered from COVID-19 were included in the dataset. The prospective study material was composed of cDNA or gDNA derived from T cells, B-cell-depleted T cells, or PBMCs. General study outcomes and caveats: The amount of clinical and demographic metadata varied by source and participant and was provided uncurated.

CDR1 SNHLY and CDR2 FYNNEI are derived from the germline V gene. Trimming takes 1 base from V and 7 bases from J, and the germline ends sit 13 bases apart. The CDR3 sequence holds 14 residues, the cysteine and phenylalanine included. Of all the DNA, just the CDR3 is kept, 42 bases in frame from base 1. TCRbeta CDR3 regions were amplified from genomic DNA by means of the immunoSEQ Assay, a bias-controlled multiplex PCR. Under the source paper's analysis protocol: The number of nucleated cells in each sample was estimated from the amplification of reference gene primers within the assay. To quantify the absolute abundance of each unique TCRbeta CDR3 rearrangement, sequence reads were collapsed and filtered. Productive Simpson clonality was computed per sample as the square root of Simpson's diversity index over productive rearrangements. The clones in this table, taken by TCRdb from immuneACCESS, are in-frame only. Not every clone is retained; where verified, under half of the shortfall comes from an unresolved V gene, and the cause of the rest is unknown. The V and J calls and clone size come from that table; D and trimming were worked out from the DNA. The sample contains around 320,000 clones, roughly 89% of them found a single time. Around 4.4% of the sample goes to the ten largest clones.

On this clone itself: This clone's antigen is unknown. Per-nucleotide qualities are absent, and no much larger clonotype sits a single base away.

Participants in the prospective study were aged roughly 18 to 100 years, lived in over 20 United States geographic areas, and enrolled through a virtual design. In the prospective study, cohorts were assigned on the basis of participant-reported clinical history obtained from a screening survey and a study questionnaire. Each participant in the prospective study had whole blood, serum and a nasopharyngeal or oropharyngeal swab collected by mobile phlebotomists. Additional blood draws and questionnaires over an approximately 2-month period could optionally be provided by prospective study participants. Before DNA extraction, blood samples from the prospective study were shipped at room temperature or frozen.

The rearranged chain carries TRBV2 and TRBJ1-2; a tentative D match to TRBD1 spans 6 bases. The TCR sequence derives from a woman under 30 with acute COVID-19. Material for sequencing was PBMCs or T cells enriched from blood (not recorded which). The CDR3: CASSEETGMVGYTF. The DNA sequence follows: TGTGCCAGCAGTGAAGAGACAGGAATGGTTGGCTACACCTTC. The full variable domain, with segments outside the CDR3 supplied by the reference TRBV2 and TRBJ1-2 proteins, appears as EPEVTQTPSHQVTQMGQEVILRCVPISNHLYFYWYRQILGQKVEFLVSFYNNEISEKSEIFDDQFSVERPDGSNFTLKIRSTKLEDSAMYFCASSEETGMVGYTFGSGTRLTVV.